The 14 T cell receptor beta chains below come from one sample, sequenced in a study of Ad26.COV2.S vaccination and SARS-CoV-2 variants. The repertoire was sequenced with immunoSEQ multiplex PCR; TCRdb's copy has only in-frame clones and lacks some. In the table there are around 300,000 clones, about 88% of which are singletons. This sample's treatment: some 20 received Ad26.COV2.S at low or high dose, single or two shots; about 5 received placebo; per-sample allocation not given. Day 63 after the first vaccine or placebo injection was the time point for sampling. The sample was peripheral blood, taken in a trial of Ad26.COV2.S vaccine versus placebo. The receptors come from a person between 18 and 65 years old who received the Ad26.COV2.S COVID-19 vaccine or a placebo.

V and J are TRBV7-9 and TRBJ1-2, with unresolved D. The CDR3 loop spans 11 amino acids. V was clipped by 6 bases and J by 7 bases, with 9 bases between them. Germline lookup yields CDR1 SEHNR and CDR2 FQNEAQ (reference sequence). The CDR3 DNA follows: TGTGCCAGCAGACCCGGGATTGGCTACACCTTC. This translates into CASRPGIGYTF.

The rearrangement joins TRBV19 to TRBJ1-5, with D perhaps TRBD1 (6 bases). This CDR3 spans 13 amino acids. V lost 4 bases and J lost 7, with 11 bases in between. Looked up from germline, CDR1 is LNHDA and CDR2 is SQIVND (reference sequence). CDR3 residues: CASSRGLRQPQHF. CDR3 nucleotide sequence: TGTGCCAGTAGTAGGGGGCTGCGGCAGCCCCAGCATTTT.

The chain combines TRBV7-8 with TRBJ2-7; 8 positions match TRBD2. The germline V gene encodes CDR1 SGHVS and CDR2 FQNEAQ. V was pared by 6 bases and J by 7 bases, with 14 bases of the junction left unmatched. This CDR3 has 15 residues. CDR3 in DNA: TGTGCCAGCAGTTACAGCGGGGGACCGTCTCGTGAGCAGTACTTC. This codes for CASSYSGGPSREQYF. The variable domain in full, with the rest retrieved from reference TRBV7-8 and TRBJ2-7, is GAGVSQSPRYKVAKRGQDVALRCDPISGHVSLFWYQQALGQGPEFLTYFQNEAQLDKSGLPSDRFFAERPEGSVSTLKIQRTQQEDSAVYLCASSYSGGPSREQYFGPGTRLTVT.

The chain links TRBV13 to TRBJ2-3, with TRBD2 as a possible D gene (5 bases). Germline-derived CDR1 and CDR2 are PRHDT and FYEKMQ (reference sequence). The ends were cut back, 3 bases at V and 1 base at J, with 8 bases in the middle. The CDR3 extends over 14 amino acids. CDR3 sequence: CASSFAGGTDTQYF. CDR3 coding DNA: TGTGCCAGCAGCTTCGCCGGGGGCACAGATACGCAGTATTTT.

J is TRBJ1-1 and V is TRBV28; the D is unclear. Trimming left V 5 bases short and J 0 bases short, with 19 bases between. Germline V gene data show CDR1 as MDHEN and CDR2 as SYDVKM. The CDR3 consists of 17 residues. CDR3 amino acids: CASSPLPRLQLNTEAFF. The CDR3 DNA follows: TGTGCCAGCAGTCCCCTCCCGCGACTACAACTGAACACTGAAGCTTTCTTT.

This chain uses TRBV11-3 with TRBJ1-1; perhaps TRBD1 as D (5 bases). CDR1 and CDR2 from the germline V gene are SGHNT and YENEEA. V dropped 1 base and J dropped 1 base, with 13 bases sitting between them. The CDR3 runs to 16 residues. The CDR3 DNA is TGTGCCAGCAGCTTAGGGCCCGGGCAGGGGAACACTGAAGCTTTCTTT. The encoded protein is CASSLGPGQGNTEAFF.

The chain uses TRBV10-3 and TRBJ1-2; 11 bases match TRBD1. The CDR3 has 15 residues. The germline V gene encodes CDR1 ENHRY and CDR2 SYGVKD. Losses at the gene ends were 7 bases for V and 2 bases for J; bases not matched to a gene: 6. The CDR3 DNA reads TGTGCCATCACCCAAGGACAGGGGGCGAACTATGGCTACACCTTC. Translation gives CAITQGQGANYGYTF.

This clone was observed a handful of times. The J gene is TRBJ2-7, the V gene TRBV4-1, with 7 bases matching TRBD1. J gave up 2 bases and V 1 base, and 2 bases lay outside the gene matches. Germline CDR1 MGHRA, CDR2 YSYEKL. The CDR3 is made up of 14 amino acids. CDR3 in amino acids: CASSQGDRAYEQYF. CDR3 coding DNA: TGCGCCAGCAGCCAAGGCGACAGGGCCTACGAGCAGTACTTC.

The chain uses TRBV2 and TRBJ2-5; D is unresolved. Trimming took off 2 bases at V and 2 bases at J, with 18 bases between the two ends. CDR1 is SNHLY, CDR2 FYNNEI, per germline. The length of the CDR3 is 17 residues. The CDR3 DNA follows: TGTGCCAGCAGTGAACCGCAAGTAACTATGAGTCAAGAGACCCAGTACTTC. It encodes CASSEPQVTMSQETQYF.

The J gene is TRBJ2-5, the V gene TRBV7-9, with D unresolved. V was cut by 5 bases and J by 5 bases, with 15 bases left in between. Germline V gene data show CDR1 as SEHNR and CDR2 as FQNEAQ (reference sequence). This CDR3 region has 14 residues. The CDR3 spells CASSQTDRRETQYF. As DNA, the CDR3 is TGTGCCAGCAGCCAAACGGACCGACGGGAGACCCAGTACTTC.

The V gene is TRBV3-1 (or the pseudogene TRBV3-2), the J gene TRBJ2-5; tentative D call: TRBD2 (6 bases). Germline V gene lookup returns CDR1 LGHDT and CDR2 YNNKEL (reference sequence). V was clipped by 0 bases and J by 5 bases, with 10 bases between them. CDR3 length: 14 amino acids. CDR3 sequence: CASSQDTGAETQYF. Here the CDR3 DNA reads TGTGCCAGCAGCCAAGATACGGGAGCGGAGACCCAGTACTTC.

The rearrangement links TRBV7-2 to TRBJ2-3, with TRBD1 as a possible D gene (5 bases). CDR3 length: 14 residues. Germline lookup yields CDR1 SGHTA and CDR2 FQGNSA. Deletions cut 5 bases from V and 0 bases from J, with 9 bases between. The CDR3 here is CASSRSGSTDTQYF. The CDR3 nucleotides read TGTGCCAGCAGCCGCTCAGGGAGCACAGATACGCAGTATTTT.

The chain joins TRBV5-5 to TRBJ2-1, with 10 nucleotides matching TRBD2. V gave up 3 bases and J gave up 7 bases; unmatched junction bases: 10. The CDR3 contains 16 residues. CDR1 and CDR2 (germline): SGHKS, YYEKEE (reference sequence). The CDR3 DNA reads as TGTGCCAGCAGCTATCTAGCGGGGGAGTTGTGGAATGAGCAGTTCTTC. Translated, it gives CASSYLAGELWNEQFF.

This clone was recorded once. The chain carries TRBV27 and TRBJ2-3; D is unclear. Germline V gene lookup returns CDR1 MNHEY and CDR2 SMNVEV (reference sequence). This CDR3 contains 14 residues. Trimming took 3 bases from V and 2 from J, leaving 9 bases between them. The CDR3 nucleotides read TGTGCCAGCAGTTTCGGCCGATACACAGATACGCAGTATTTT. This encodes CASSFGRYTDTQYF.